The present TCR beta chain was sequenced within a study of cytomegalovirus exposure and HLA in healthy donors. Study-wide findings and caveats: In all likelihood, a cluster of highly shared sequence variants was a sequencing artifact.

In regard to this clone: Its antigen remains unknown.

This CDR3 is 15 amino acids long. The germline V gene has CDR1 LNHDA and CDR2 SQIVND (reference sequence). Trimming removed 10 bases from V and 5 bases from J, with 23 bases in between. PCR employed 60 Vbeta and 13 Jbeta primers. Per the original data handling: The count from a later analysis was some 80 million unique TCR beta chains, around 11 million of them shared. Clones were read by immunoSEQ multiplex PCR, and TCRdb kept only the in-frame ones, dropping some. The V and J calls and clone size are taken from that table; D and trimming were inferred from the DNA. The table lists some 200,000 clones, approximately 70% of them singletons.

The sequence derives from a man aged 35 to 55 in good health and CMV-seropositive. This chain uses TRBV19 with TRBJ1-1; D remains unclear. The sequenced material came from PBMCs. The CDR3 coding sequence is TGTGCCACCTCCCCCTGGGGAGGGAGAGCAACTGAAGCTTTCTTT. Protein product: CATSPWGGRATEAFF.